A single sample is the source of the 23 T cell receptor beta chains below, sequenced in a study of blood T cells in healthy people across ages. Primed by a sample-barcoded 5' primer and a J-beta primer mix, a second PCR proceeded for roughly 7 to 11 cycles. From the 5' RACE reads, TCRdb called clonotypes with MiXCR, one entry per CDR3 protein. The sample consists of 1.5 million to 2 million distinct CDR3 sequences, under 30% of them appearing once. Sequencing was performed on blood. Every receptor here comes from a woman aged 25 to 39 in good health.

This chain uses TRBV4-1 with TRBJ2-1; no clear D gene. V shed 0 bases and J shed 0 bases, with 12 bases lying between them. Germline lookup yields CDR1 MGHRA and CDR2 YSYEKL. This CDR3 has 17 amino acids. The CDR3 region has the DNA TGCGCCAGCAGCCAAGATCGGACGGAGAGCTCCTACAATGAGCAGTTCTTC. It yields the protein CASSQDRTESSYNEQFF.

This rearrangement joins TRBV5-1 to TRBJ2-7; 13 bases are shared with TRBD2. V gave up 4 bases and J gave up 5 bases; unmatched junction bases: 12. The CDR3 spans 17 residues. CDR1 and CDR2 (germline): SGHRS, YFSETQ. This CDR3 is CASSRQTSGGTPNEQYF. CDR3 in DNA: TGCGCCAGCAGCAGGCAGACTAGCGGGGGGACCCCGAACGAGCAGTACTTC.

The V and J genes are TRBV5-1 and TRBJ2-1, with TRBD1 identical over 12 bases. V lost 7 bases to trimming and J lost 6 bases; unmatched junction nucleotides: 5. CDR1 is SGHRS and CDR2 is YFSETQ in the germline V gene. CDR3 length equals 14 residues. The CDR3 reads CASGGTGGINEQFF. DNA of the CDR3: TGCGCCAGCGGGGGGACAGGGGGCATCAATGAGCAGTTCTTC. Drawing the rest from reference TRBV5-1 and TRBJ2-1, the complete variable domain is KAGVTQTPRYLIKTRGQQVTLSCSPISGHRSVSWYQQTPGQGLQFLFEYFSETQRNKGNFPGRFSGRQFSNSRSEMNVSTLELGDSALYLCASGGTGGINEQFFGPGTRLTVL.

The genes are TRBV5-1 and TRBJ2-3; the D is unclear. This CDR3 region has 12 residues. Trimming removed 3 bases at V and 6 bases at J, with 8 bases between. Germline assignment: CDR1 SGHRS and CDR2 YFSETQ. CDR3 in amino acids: CASSSKSDTQYF. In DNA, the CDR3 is TGCGCCAGCAGCTCGAAATCGGATACGCAGTATTTT.

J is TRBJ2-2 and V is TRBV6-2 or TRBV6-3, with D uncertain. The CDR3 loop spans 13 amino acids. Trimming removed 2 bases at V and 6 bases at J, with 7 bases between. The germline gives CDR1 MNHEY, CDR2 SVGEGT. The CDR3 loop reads CASSYPMAGELFF. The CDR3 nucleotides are TGTGCCAGCAGTTACCCGATGGCCGGGGAGCTGTTTTTT.

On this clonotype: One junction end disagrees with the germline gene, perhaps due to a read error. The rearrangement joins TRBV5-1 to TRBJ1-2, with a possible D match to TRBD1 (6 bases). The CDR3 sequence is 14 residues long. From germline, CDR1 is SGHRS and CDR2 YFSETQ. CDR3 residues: CASSDQGIGYDYTF. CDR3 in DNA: TGCGCCAGCAGCGATCAGGGGATTGGCTATGACTACACCTTC.

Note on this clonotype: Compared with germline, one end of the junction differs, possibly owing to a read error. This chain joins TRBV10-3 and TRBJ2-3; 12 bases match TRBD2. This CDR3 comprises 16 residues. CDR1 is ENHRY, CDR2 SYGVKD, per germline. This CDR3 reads CVISELLAGGADTQYF. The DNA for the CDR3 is TGTGTCATCAGTGAGTTGCTAGCGGGAGGGGCAGATACGCAGTATTTT.

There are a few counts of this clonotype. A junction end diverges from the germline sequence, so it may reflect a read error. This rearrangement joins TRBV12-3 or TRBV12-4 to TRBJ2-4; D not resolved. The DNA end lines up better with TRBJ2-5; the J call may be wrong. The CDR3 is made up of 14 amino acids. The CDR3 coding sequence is TGTACCAGCAGTTGCTCTAGATACCAAGAGACCCAGTACTTC. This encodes CTSSCSRYQETQYF.

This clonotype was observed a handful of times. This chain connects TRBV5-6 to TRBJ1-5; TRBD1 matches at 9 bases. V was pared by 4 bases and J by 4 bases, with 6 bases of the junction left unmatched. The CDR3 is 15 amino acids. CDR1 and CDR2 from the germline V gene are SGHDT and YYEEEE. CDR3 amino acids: CASSIGDRENQPQHF. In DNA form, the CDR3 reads TGTGCCAGCAGCATCGGGGACAGGGAAAATCAGCCCCAGCATTTT.

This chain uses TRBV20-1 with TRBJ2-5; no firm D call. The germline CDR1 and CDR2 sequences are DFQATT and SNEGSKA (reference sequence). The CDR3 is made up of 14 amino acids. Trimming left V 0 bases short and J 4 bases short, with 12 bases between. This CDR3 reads CSARDLVWRETQYF. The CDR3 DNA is TGCAGTGCTAGAGATCTTGTCTGGCGAGAGACCCAGTACTTC.

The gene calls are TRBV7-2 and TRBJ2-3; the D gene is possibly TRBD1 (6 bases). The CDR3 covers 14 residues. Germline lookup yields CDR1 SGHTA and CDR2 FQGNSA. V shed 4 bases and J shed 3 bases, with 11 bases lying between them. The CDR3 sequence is CASSWTEQTDTQYF. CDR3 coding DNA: TGTGCCAGCAGCTGGACAGAACAGACAGATACGCAGTATTTT.

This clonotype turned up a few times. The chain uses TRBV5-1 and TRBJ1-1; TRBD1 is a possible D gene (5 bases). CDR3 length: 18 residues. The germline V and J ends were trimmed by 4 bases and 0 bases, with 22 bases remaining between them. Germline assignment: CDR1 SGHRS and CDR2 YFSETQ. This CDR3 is CASSPGPRRGVLNTEAFF. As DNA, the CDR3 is TGCGCCAGCAGCCCAGGGCCCCGACGGGGCGTCCTGAACACTGAAGCTTTCTTT.

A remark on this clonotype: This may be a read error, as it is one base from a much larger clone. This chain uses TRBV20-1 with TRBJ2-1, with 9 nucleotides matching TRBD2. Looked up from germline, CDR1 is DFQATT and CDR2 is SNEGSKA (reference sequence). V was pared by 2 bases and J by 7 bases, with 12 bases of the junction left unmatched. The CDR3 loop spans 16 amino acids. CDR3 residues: CSARILAGERLNEQFF. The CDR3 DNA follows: TGCAGTGCTAGAATTTTAGCGGGAGAGCGTCTGAATGAGCAGTTCTTC.

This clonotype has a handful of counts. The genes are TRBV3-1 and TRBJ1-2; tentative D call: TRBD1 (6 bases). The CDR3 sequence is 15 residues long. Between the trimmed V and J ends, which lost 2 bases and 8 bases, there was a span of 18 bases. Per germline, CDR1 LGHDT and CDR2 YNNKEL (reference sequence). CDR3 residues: CASSQQDTGLGGYTF. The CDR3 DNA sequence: TGTGCCAGCAGCCAACAGGATACAGGGTTAGGCGGCTACACCTTC. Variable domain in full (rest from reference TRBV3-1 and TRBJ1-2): DTAVSQTPKYLVTQMGNDKSIKCEQNLGHDTMYWYKQDSKKFLKIMFSYNNKELIINETVPNRFSPKSPDKAHLNLHINSLELGDSAVYFCASSQQDTGLGGYTFGSGTRLTVV.

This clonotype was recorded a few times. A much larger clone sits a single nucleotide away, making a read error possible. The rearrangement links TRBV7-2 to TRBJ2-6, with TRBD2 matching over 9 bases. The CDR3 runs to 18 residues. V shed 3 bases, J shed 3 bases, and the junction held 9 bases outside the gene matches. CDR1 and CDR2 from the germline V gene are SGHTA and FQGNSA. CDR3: CASSLTSGTLFGANVLTF. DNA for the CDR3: TGTGCCAGCAGCTTGACTAGCGGAACTCTCTTTGGGGCCAACGTCCTGACTTTC.

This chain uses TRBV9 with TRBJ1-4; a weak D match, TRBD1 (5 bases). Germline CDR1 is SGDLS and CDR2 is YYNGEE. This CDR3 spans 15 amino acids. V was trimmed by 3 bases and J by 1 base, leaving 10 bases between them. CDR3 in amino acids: CASSARAVTNEKLFF. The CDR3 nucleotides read TGTGCCAGCAGCGCCAGGGCGGTAACTAATGAAAAACTGTTTTTT.

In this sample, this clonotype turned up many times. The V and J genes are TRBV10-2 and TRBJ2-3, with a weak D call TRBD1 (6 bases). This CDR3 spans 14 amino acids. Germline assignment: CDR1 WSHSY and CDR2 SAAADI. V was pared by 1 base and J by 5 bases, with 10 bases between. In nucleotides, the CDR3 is TGCGCCAGCAGTGAGTTGGGGGCGGTAGATACGCAGTATTTT. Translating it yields CASSELGAVDTQYF.

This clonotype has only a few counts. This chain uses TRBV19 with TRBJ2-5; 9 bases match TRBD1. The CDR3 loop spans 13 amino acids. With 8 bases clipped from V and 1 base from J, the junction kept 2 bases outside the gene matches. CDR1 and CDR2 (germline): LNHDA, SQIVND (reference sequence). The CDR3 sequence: CASWDRAQETQYF. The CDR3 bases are TGTGCCAGTTGGGACAGGGCCCAAGAGACCCAGTACTTC.

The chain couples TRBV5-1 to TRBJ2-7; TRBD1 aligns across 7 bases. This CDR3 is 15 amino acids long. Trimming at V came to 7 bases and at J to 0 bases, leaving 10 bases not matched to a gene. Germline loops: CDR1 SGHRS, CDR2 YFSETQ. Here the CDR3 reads CASAFRDSPSYEQYF. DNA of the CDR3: TGCGCCAGCGCATTCCGGGACAGTCCCTCCTACGAGCAGTACTTC.

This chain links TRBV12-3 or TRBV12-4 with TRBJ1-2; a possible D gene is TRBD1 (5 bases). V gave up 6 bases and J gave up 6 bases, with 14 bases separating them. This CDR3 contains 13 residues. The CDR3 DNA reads TGTGCCAGCAGCACGGGACGGCGCGATGGCTACACCTTC. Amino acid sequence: CASSTGRRDGYTF.

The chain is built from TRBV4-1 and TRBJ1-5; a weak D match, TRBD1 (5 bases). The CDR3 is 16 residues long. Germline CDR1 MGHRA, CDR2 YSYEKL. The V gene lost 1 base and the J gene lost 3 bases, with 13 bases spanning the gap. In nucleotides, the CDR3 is TGCGCCAGCAGCCAAGTTTGGGGGGGAATCAATCAGCCCCAGCATTTT. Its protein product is CASSQVWGGINQPQHF.

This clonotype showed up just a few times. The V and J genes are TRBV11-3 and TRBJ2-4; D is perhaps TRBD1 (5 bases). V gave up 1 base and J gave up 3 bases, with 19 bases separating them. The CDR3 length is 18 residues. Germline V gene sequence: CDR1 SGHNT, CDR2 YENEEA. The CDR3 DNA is TGTGCCAGCAGCTTAGGGGGCGGTAGGGGTGCGAACAAAAACATTCAGTACTTC. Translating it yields CASSLGGGRGANKNIQYF.

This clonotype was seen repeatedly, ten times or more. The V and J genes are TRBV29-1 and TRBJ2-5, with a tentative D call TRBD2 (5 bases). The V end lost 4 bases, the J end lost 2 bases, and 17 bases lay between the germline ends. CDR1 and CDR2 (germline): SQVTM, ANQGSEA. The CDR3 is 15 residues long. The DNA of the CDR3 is TGCAGCGTTGTAAGCAGGTGGGAGAGACAAGAGACCCAGTACTTC. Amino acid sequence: CSVVSRWERQETQYF.